These T cell receptor beta chains were read from a single sample in a study of blood T cell repertoires in COVID-19. Using immunoSEQ multiplex PCR, the repertoire was profiled, and TCRdb retains in-frame clones only, with some absent. This table holds 350,000 to 500,000 clones, over 85% found once. Material for sequencing was peripheral blood. The source is a man aged 18 to 29 with COVID-19, enrolled during active disease. Both conserved end residues are part of each CDR3. Each record gives: D gene, clone size, V gene, CDR3 length, J gene, CDR3 protein, CDR3 DNA. D genes are given only for firm matches. The listing skips clone size in some rows; elsewhere it reads once, few, many or a size class.

>TRBD1|-|TRBV13|14|TRBJ1-3
CASSSRTGGNTIYF
TGTGCCAGCAGCAGCAGGACAGGGGGAAACACCATATATTTT
>TRBD2|-|TRBV5-8|16|TRBJ2-3
CASSLERGPSTDTQYF
TGTGCCAGCAGCCTAGAGCGGGGGCCTAGCACAGATACGCAGTATTTT
>TRBD2|-|TRBV30|14|TRBJ2-1
CAWNSGGNYNEQFF
TGTGCCTGGAATAGCGGGGGGAATTACAATGAGCAGTTCTTC
>-|few|TRBV19|14|TRBJ1-5
CASSPPVRGQPQHF
TGTGCCAGTAGCCCCCCCGTCAGAGGACAGCCCCAGCATTTT
>-|-|TRBV18|17|TRBJ1-4
CASSPAGEVRSNEKLFF
TGTGCCAGCTCACCCGCTGGGGAGGTGCGATCTAATGAAAAACTGTTTTTT
>TRBD1|-|TRBV7-6|14|TRBJ1-4
CASSTGTANEKLFF
TGTGCCAGCAGTACCGGGACAGCTAATGAAAAACTGTTTTTT
>TRBD1|few|TRBV27|15|TRBJ2-7
CASRPSGTGSYEQYF
TGTGCCAGCAGGCCCTCCGGGACAGGGTCCTACGAGCAGTACTTC
>-|-|TRBV27|15|TRBJ1-5
CASSLFVSDNQPQHF
TGTGCCAGCAGTTTATTTGTGTCAGACAATCAGCCCCAGCATTTT
>TRBD2|-|TRBV7-9|16|TRBJ2-2
CASSQTSGRAHGELFF
TGTGCCAGCAGCCAGACTAGCGGGAGGGCCCACGGGGAGCTGTTTTTT
>-|-|TRBV7-9|16|TRBJ2-1
CASSLGATSSYNEQFF
TGTGCCAGCAGCTTAGGGGCGACCAGCTCCTACAATGAGCAGTTCTTC
>TRBD1|-|TRBV6-6|15|TRBJ2-7
CASSYGDRASYEQYF
TGTGCCAGCAGTTACGGGGACAGGGCCTCCTACGAGCAGTACTTC
>-|-|TRBV18|16|TRBJ1-3
CASSFAGPNAGNTIYF
TGTGCCAGCTCATTCGCAGGGCCAAACGCTGGAAACACCATATATTTT
>TRBD2|-|TRBV18|19|TRBJ2-5
CASSLRPRLAGEGQETQYF
TGTGCCAGCTCACTCCGACCCAGGCTAGCGGGAGAAGGACAAGAGACCCAGTACTTC
>TRBD1|-|TRBV4-2|16|TRBJ2-3
CASSHVGQAGADTQYF
TGTGCCAGCAGCCACGTCGGACAGGCTGGGGCAGATACGCAGTATTTT
>-|-|TRBV5-1|13|TRBJ1-2
CASSLGESNGYTF
TGCGCCAGCAGCTTGGGGGAGTCGAACGGCTACACCTTC
>-|-|TRBV6-5|14|TRBJ1-4
CASSYRGGNEKLFF
TGTGCCAGCAGTTATAGAGGGGGTAATGAAAAACTGTTTTTT